The rows below give T cell receptor beta chains drawn from one sample of a study of beta chain features in type 1 diabetes. TCRdb's table, derived via immunoSEQ multiplex PCR, lists solely in-frame clones and lacks some. Of roughly 140,000 clones detected, approximately 12% appear once; the ten largest clones hold 2% to 2.5%. Sequences were obtained from central memory CD4+ T cells from blood. The receptors stem from a man between 18 and 35 years old in good health. Each CDR3 is given with its conserved first and last residue. Each record gives: CDR3 length, D gene, J gene, V gene, clone size, CDR3 protein, CDR3 DNA. D genes are given only for firm matches. Size is omitted from some rows. Given values are once, few, many or a class for expanded clones.

length: 18
D: TRBD2
J: TRBJ2-3
V: TRBV10-3
size: few
CDR3: CAISVPPGAGGPADTQYF
DNA: TGTGCCATCAGTGTACCGCCGGGGGCGGGAGGGCCGGCAGATACGCAGTATTTT

length: 12
D: TRBD1
J: TRBJ1-1
V: TRBV7-9
size: few
CDR3: CASSDDRVKAFF
DNA: TGTGCCAGCAGCGATGACAGGGTAAAGGCTTTCTTT

length: 14
D: -
J: TRBJ2-2
V: TRBV10-3
size: -
CDR3: CAISGRLSTGELFF
DNA: TGTGCCATCAGTGGACGGCTTAGTACCGGGGAGCTGTTTTTT

length: 13
D: -
J: TRBJ1-1
V: TRBV7-2
size: few
CDR3: CASSSQENTEAFF
DNA: TGTGCCAGCAGCTCTCAGGAGAACACTGAAGCTTTCTTT

length: 15
D: TRBD2
J: TRBJ2-7
V: TRBV6-6
size: many
CDR3: CASSYPASGSYEQYF
DNA: TGTGCCAGCAGTTACCCCGCTAGCGGCTCCTACGAGCAGTACTTC

length: 15
D: -
J: TRBJ2-7
V: TRBV5-1
size: -
CDR3: CASSLSASYLYERYF
DNA: TGCGCCAGCAGCTTGTCAGCCAGCTACCTGTACGAGCGGTACTTC

length: 13
D: -
J: TRBJ2-5
V: TRBV7-2
size: few
CDR3: CASSLAAQETQYF
DNA: TGTGCCAGCAGCTTAGCGGCCCAAGAGACCCAGTACTTC

length: 16
D: -
J: TRBJ2-2
V: TRBV7-2
size: few
CDR3: CASSTERAGDTGELFF
DNA: TGTGCCAGCAGCACGGAGAGAGCAGGGGATACCGGGGAGCTGTTTTTT

length: 15
D: TRBD1
J: TRBJ2-5
V: TRBV7-2
size: few
CDR3: CASSPRQGKGETQYF
DNA: TGTGCCAGCAGCCCTCGACAGGGAAAGGGGGAGACCCAGTACTTC

length: 15
D: TRBD1
J: TRBJ1-1
V: TRBV7-9
size: few
CDR3: CASSFDGQGVDEAFF
DNA: TGTGCCAGCAGCTTCGATGGACAGGGGGTTGATGAAGCTTTCTTT

length: 16
D: TRBD1
J: TRBJ2-3
V: TRBV9
size: few
CDR3: CASSSPGTGGTDTQYF
DNA: TGTGCCAGCAGCTCCCCCGGGACAGGGGGCACAGATACGCAGTATTTT

length: 14
D: TRBD1
J: TRBJ1-6
V: TRBV4-3
size: few
CDR3: CASSQQGGNSPLHF
DNA: TGCGCCAGCAGCCAACAGGGGGGTAATTCACCCCTCCACTTT

length: 13
D: TRBD2
J: TRBJ2-1
V: TRBV19
size: many
CDR3: CASNPLAGNEQFF
DNA: TGTGCCAGTAATCCACTAGCGGGCAATGAGCAGTTCTTC

length: 15
D: -
J: TRBJ2-5
V: TRBV4-2
size: few
CDR3: CASSTDGGREETQYF
DNA: TGTGCCAGCAGCACGGACGGGGGCAGGGAAGAGACCCAGTACTTC

length: 12
D: -
J: TRBJ2-7
V: TRBV7-9
size: -
CDR3: CASSTGFSEQYF
DNA: TGTGCCAGCAGTACAGGGTTTTCCGAGCAGTACTTC

length: 17
D: TRBD2
J: TRBJ2-3
V: TRBV7-2
size: few
CDR3: CASSSNSGGGSGDTQYF
DNA: TGTGCCAGCAGCTCAAATAGCGGCGGGGGGTCGGGAGATACGCAGTATTTT